The 2 T cell receptor beta chains in this list originate from one sample, sequenced in a study of OX40 agonist ivuxolimab in advanced cancers. Measured with immunoSEQ multiplex PCR; TCRdb has only the in-frame clones, and not every one. The table shows under 90,000 clones, with roughly 86% occurring only once. Source: CD4+ or CD8+ T cells sorted from blood, taken in a trial of the OX40 agonist ivuxolimab. These receptors were obtained from an adult with an advanced solid tumor such as melanoma, head and neck, liver or kidney cancer.

The chain recombines TRBV5-6 with TRBJ1-6; 10 nucleotides line up with TRBD1. V gave up 3 bases and J gave up 7 bases; unmatched junction bases: 10. CDR3 length equals 17 residues. CDR1 is SGHDT and CDR2 is YYEEEE in the germline V gene. Written as DNA, the CDR3 is TGTGCCAGCAGCTCCTCTCTCCCGACAGGGGGCAATTCACCCCTCCACTTT. Translation gives CASSSSLPTGGNSPLHF.

The rearrangement links TRBV5-1 to TRBJ1-5, with a possible D match to TRBD1 (5 bases). Trimming stripped 4 bases from V and 1 base from J, with 15 bases between. The germline V gene encodes CDR1 SGHRS and CDR2 YFSETQ. CDR3 length: 16 residues. The CDR3 reads CASSPEGPTSNQPQHF. CDR3 nucleotide sequence: TGCGCCAGCAGCCCCGAGGGGCCTACCAGCAATCAGCCCCAGCATTTT. Full variable domain (remainder filled in from reference TRBV5-1 and TRBJ1-5): KAGVTQTPRYLIKTRGQQVTLSCSPISGHRSVSWYQQTPGQGLQFLFEYFSETQRNKGNFPGRFSGRQFSNSRSEMNVSTLELGDSALYLCASSPEGPTSNQPQHFGDGTRLSIL.